This is a list of T cell receptor beta chains from one sample in a study of regulatory T cells in long-lasting Graves disease. TCRdb re-analysed the multiplex PCR reads in MiXCR, keeping a single row per CDR3 protein. This table has about 450,000 distinct CDR3 sequences, 13% to 15% appearing once. Separately, the same data were catalogued under a study of T cells in Graves' hyperthyroidism and ophthalmopathy.

Sequenced material: peripheral blood mononuclear cells (PBMCs), taken at new diagnosis, from a patient treated with antithyroid drugs. The receptors were gathered from a woman aged 50 to 65 with Graves disease. CDR3s include the opening cysteine and the closing phenylalanine or tryptophan. The D gene is left open where the match is weak. Clone size is not always given. Where it is, it says once, few, many or a class for expanded clones.

CASSPAGYLGFYEKLFF	TGTGCCAGCAGCCCGGCCGGATATTTAGGTTTCTACGAAAAACTGTTTTTT	TRBV12-3/TRBV12-4	.	many	17	TRBJ1-4
CASSFLEGGEQYF	TGTGCCAGCAGTTTTTTGGAAGGAGGTGAGCAGTACTTC	TRBV12-3/TRBV12-4	.	.	13	TRBJ2-7
CASSPLPQNDEQFF	TGTGCCAGCAGCCCCTTGCCGCAAAACGATGAGCAGTTCTTC	TRBV3-1	.	many	14	TRBJ2-1
CASRARLAGGDTQYF	TGTGCCAGCCGGGCTCGGCTAGCGGGAGGAGATACGCAGTATTTT	TRBV2	TRBD2	many	15	TRBJ2-3
CASSGAGLARPYEQYF	TGTGCCAGCAGTGGGGCGGGACTAGCGAGACCTTACGAGCAGTACTTC	TRBV28	TRBD2	many	16	TRBJ2-7
CASSQEVVFAAYEQYF	TGTGCCAGCAGCCAAGAGGTCGTTTTCGCGGCCTACGAGCAGTACTTC	TRBV4-2	.	.	16	TRBJ2-7
CASSSHGNEQFF	TGTGCCAGCAGCTCTCATGGAAATGAGCAGTTCTTC	TRBV11-2	.	many	12	TRBJ2-1
CARAPGQIYEQYF	TGTGCCCGCGCCCCTGGACAGATCTACGAGCAGTACTTC	TRBV28	.	few	13	TRBJ2-7
CASSFVGGSTDTQYF	TGTGCCAGCAGTTTCGTGGGAGGTAGCACAGATACGCAGTATTTT	TRBV27	.	many	15	TRBJ2-3
CASSSKPGQASYEQYF	TGCGCCAGCAGCTCGAAACCGGGACAGGCCTCCTACGAGCAGTACTTC	TRBV5-1	TRBD1	.	16	TRBJ2-7
CASSPNPGLDYEQYF	TGTGCCAGCAGCCCTAACCCGGGACTCGACTACGAGCAGTACTTC	TRBV9	.	.	15	TRBJ2-7
CASSWFNSNGAGGTDTQYF	TGTGCCAGCAGCTGGTTTAACAGCAACGGAGCTGGTGGCACAGATACGCAGTATTTT	TRBV7-3	.	.	19	TRBJ2-3
CASSWTGTGGGETQYF	TGTGCCAGCAGTTGGACCGGGACCGGGGGGGGAGAGACCCAGTACTTC	TRBV6-2/TRBV6-3	TRBD2	.	16	TRBJ2-5
CASRFRIGTEAFF	TGTGCCAGTAGGTTCAGAATCGGCACTGAAGCTTTCTTT	TRBV19	.	few	13	TRBJ1-1
CASSQDEAYNEKLFF	TGTGCCAGCAGCCAAGACGAGGCTTATAATGAAAAACTGTTTTTT	TRBV3-1	.	many	15	TRBJ1-4
CASSLGAGFTDTQYF	TGTGCCAGCAGTTTAGGTGCAGGGTTCACAGATACGCAGTATTTT	TRBV27	.	.	15	TRBJ2-3
CASGTGNEQFF	TGTGCCAGCGGGACCGGCAATGAGCAGTTCTTC	TRBV7-3	.	many	11	TRBJ2-1
CAISGNRGQDEKLFF	TGTGCCATCAGTGGCAACAGGGGGCAGGATGAAAAACTGTTTTTT	TRBV10-3	TRBD1	few	15	TRBJ1-4
CASSIFGTSSYNEQFF	TGTGCCAGCAGCATCTTCGGGACGAGCTCCTACAATGAGCAGTTCTTC	TRBV7-2	.	.	16	TRBJ2-1
CASSTQGHQPQHF	TGTGCCAGCAGTACCCAGGGACATCAGCCCCAGCATTTT	TRBV28	.	many	13	TRBJ1-5
CASSLVGIAKNIQYF	TGTGCCAGCAGCTTAGTTGGAATAGCCAAAAACATTCAGTACTTC	TRBV11-2	.	many	15	TRBJ2-4
CAIRPYLAGDGTDTQYF	TGTGCCATCAGACCCTACCTAGCGGGTGATGGCACAGATACGCAGTATTTT	TRBV10-3	TRBD2	.	17	TRBJ2-3
CASSLARETEAFF	TGTGCCAGCAGCTTAGCCAGGGAGACTGAAGCTTTCTTT	TRBV7-9	.	few	13	TRBJ1-1
CASSPDTRQQYF	TGTGCCAGCAGCCCGGACACCCGTCAGCAGTACTTC	TRBV28	.	many	12	TRBJ2-7